Below, 30 T cell receptor beta chains from the same sample are listed, as sequenced in a study of response to subunit inactivated influenza vaccine. TCRdb reprocessed the RT-PCR reads via MiXCR and lists one record per CDR3 protein. The sample contains about 240,000 distinct CDR3 sequences, 9% to 15% of which appear only once. This specimen was non-naive T cells sorted from PBMCs, taken 14 days before vaccination. These receptors were obtained from a man aged 45-60 years who received an inactivated influenza vaccine.

V and J are TRBV7-3 and TRBJ2-6, with 9 nucleotides matching TRBD1. This CDR3 contains 16 residues. The germline gives CDR1 SGHTA, CDR2 FQGTGA. Trimming at V came to 2 bases and at J to 2 bases, leaving 1 base not matched to a gene. CDR3 residues: CASSLRQGAGANVLTF. CDR3 coding DNA: TGTGCCAGCAGCTTACGACAGGGGGCTGGGGCCAACGTCCTGACTTTC.

In its sample, this clonotype was seen many times. The J gene is TRBJ1-5, the V gene TRBV6-2 or TRBV6-3, with a possible D match to TRBD1 (6 bases). This CDR3 has 17 amino acids. The V end lost 0 bases, the J end lost 1 base, and 13 bases lay between the germline ends. Germline CDR1 is MNHEY and CDR2 is SVGEGT. CDR3 loop: CASSYSGLGASNQPQHF. The CDR3 bases are TGTGCCAGCAGTTACTCTGGGCTGGGGGCCAGCAATCAGCCCCAGCATTTT.

Remarks on this clonotype: The junction does not match germline at one end; this may be a read error. The gene calls are TRBV11-2 and TRBJ2-1; D perhaps matches TRBD1 (5 bases). The CDR3 runs 17 residues. CDR1 and CDR2 (germline): SGHAT, FQNNGV. This CDR3 is CASSPQGLSSSDNELFF. CDR3 sequence (DNA): TGTGCCAGCAGCCCCCAGGGCCTGAGTTCGTCGGACAATGAGCTGTTCTTC.

On this clonotype: Mismatch with germline at one junction end may stem from a read error. The chain links TRBV11-2 to TRBJ1-5, with D possibly matching TRBD1 (5 bases). The CDR3 has 13 amino acids. Germline V gene sequence: CDR1 SGHAT, CDR2 FQNNGV. The CDR3 sequence: CASSRDRNQPRHF. The CDR3 DNA sequence: TGTGCCAGCAGCCGAGACAGAAATCAGCCCCGGCATTTT. Combining the CDR3 with reference TRBV11-2 and TRBJ1-5 gives the whole variable domain EAGVAQSPRYKIIEKRQSVAFWCNPISGHATLYWYQQILGQGPKLLIQFQNNGVVDDSQLPKDRFSAERLKGVDSTLKIQPAKLEDSAVYLCASSRDRNQPRHFGDGTRLSIL.

This clonotype was recorded at least ten times. The chain couples TRBV5-1 to TRBJ1-2; D may be TRBD1 (5 bases). The CDR3 loop spans 13 amino acids. Per the germline V gene, CDR1 is SGHRS and CDR2 is YFSETQ. V was shortened by 4 bases and J by 4 bases, with 11 bases between the two germline ends. CDR3 bases: TGCGCCAGCAGCGCACAGGAATTCTATGGCTACACCTTC. This gives the protein CASSAQEFYGYTF.

This clonotype was counted a few times. The rearrangement uses TRBV4-3 and TRBJ2-5, with TRBD2 identical over 15 bases. The length of the CDR3 is 16 residues. Germline assignment: CDR1 LGHNA and CDR2 YSLEER. J lost 7 bases, V lost 1 base, and 4 bases had no gene match. The CDR3 coding sequence is TGCGCCAGCAGCCAAGGGACTAGCGGGGGGGGCCTGACCCAGTACTTC. This translates into CASSQGTSGGGLTQYF.

This clonotype was observed a handful of times. This chain uses TRBV28 with TRBJ1-5, with no clear D. Germline CDR1 is MDHEN and CDR2 is SYDVKM. V lost 8 bases to trimming and J lost 0 bases, with 5 bases between them. The CDR3 loop spans 12 amino acids. In DNA form, the CDR3 reads TGTGCCAGCCAACTTAGCAATCAGCCCCAGCATTTT. Translating it yields CASQLSNQPQHF.

This clonotype was counted at least ten times. The chain joins TRBV12-3 or TRBV12-4 to TRBJ2-1; a weak D match, TRBD2 (6 bases). CDR3 length equals 12 residues. V was cut by 5 bases and J by 7 bases, with 9 bases left in between. CDR3 nucleotide sequence: TGTGCCAGCAGTATGGGGGGTAATGAGCAGTTCTTC. This gives the protein CASSMGGNEQFF.

The rearrangement uses TRBV7-9 and TRBJ1-1; D remains ambiguous. Deletions cut 4 bases from V and 1 base from J, with 7 bases between. This CDR3 region has 13 residues. CDR1 is SEHNR, CDR2 FQNEAQ, per germline (reference sequence). The CDR3, as DNA: TGTGCCAGCAGCTCCCCGCAGAACACTGAAGCTTTCTTT. Its protein is CASSSPQNTEAFF. The complete variable domain, with remaining parts taken from reference TRBV7-9 and TRBJ1-1, reads DTGVSQNPRHKITKRGQNVTFRCDPISEHNRLYWYRQTLGQGPEFLTYFQNEAQLEKSRLLSDRFSAERPKGSFSTLEIQRTEQGDSAMYLCASSSPQNTEAFFGQGTRLTVV.

V and J are TRBV6-1 and TRBJ2-5, with D possibly being TRBD2 (7 bases). V was shortened by 8 bases and J by 5 bases, with 21 bases between the two germline ends. The CDR3 runs to 15 residues. Germline loops: CDR1 MNHNS, CDR2 SASEGT. CDR3 sequence: CASLKGRGRSETQYF. The CDR3 region has the DNA TGTGCCAGCCTCAAAGGGAGGGGGAGGTCGGAGACCCAGTACTTC.

This clonotype has a count of ten or more. The chain recombines TRBV3-1 with TRBJ2-3; 9 nucleotides agree with TRBD2. Trimming removed 4 bases from V and 3 bases from J; junction bases left unmatched: 8. The CDR3 consists of 16 residues. Germline V gene data show CDR1 as LGHDT and CDR2 as YNNKEL (reference sequence). This CDR3 is CASSLSGSARTDTQYF. In DNA, the CDR3 is TGTGCCAGCAGCCTTAGCGGGAGTGCCCGGACAGATACGCAGTATTTT.

At least ten counts were recorded for this clonotype. The V and J genes are TRBV7-9 and TRBJ2-4, with 9 bases lining up with TRBD1. The CDR3 has 17 amino acids. The ends lost 1 base at V and 2 bases at J; junction bases unmatched: 6. Germline CDR1 reads SEHNR; CDR2 reads FQNEAQ (reference sequence). The CDR3 protein is CASSLVGQGITKNIQYF. In nucleotides, the CDR3 is TGTGCCAGCAGCTTAGTGGGACAGGGTATAACCAAAAACATTCAGTACTTC.

V gene TRBV20-1 combines with J gene TRBJ1-4; maybe TRBD1 (5 bases). This CDR3 has 13 amino acids. V dropped 1 base and J dropped 5 bases, with 8 bases sitting between them. Germline V gives CDR1 DFQATT, CDR2 SNEGSKA (reference sequence). The CDR3 bases are TGCAGTGCTAGAGCTACAGGCAATGAAAAACTGTTTTTT. Residues: CSARATGNEKLFF.

This clonotype occurred a few times. The chain carries TRBV5-1 and TRBJ2-2; D remains ambiguous. CDR3 size: 15 residues. V dropped 5 bases and J dropped 2 bases, with 13 bases sitting between them. Germline CDR1 and CDR2: SGHRS and YFSETQ. The DNA of the CDR3 is TGCGCCAGCAGTTCCCCGGAGACAAACACCGGGGAGCTGTTTTTT. Amino acid sequence: CASSSPETNTGELFF. The complete variable domain, with remaining parts taken from reference TRBV5-1 and TRBJ2-2, reads KAGVTQTPRYLIKTRGQQVTLSCSPISGHRSVSWYQQTPGQGLQFLFEYFSETQRNKGNFPGRFSGRQFSNSRSEMNVSTLELGDSALYLCASSSPETNTGELFFGEGSRLTVL.

This clonotype was seen at least ten times. The chain links TRBV5-5 to TRBJ2-3; D not certain. CDR3 size: 12 residues. Trimming left V 6 bases short and J 2 bases short, with 7 bases between. Per germline, CDR1 SGHKS and CDR2 YYEKEE (reference sequence). The CDR3 loop is CASTGITDTQYF. The CDR3 DNA is TGTGCCAGCACCGGAATCACAGATACGCAGTATTTT.

J is TRBJ1-2 and V is TRBV27; D not certain. Germline V gives CDR1 MNHEY, CDR2 SMNVEV (reference sequence). The CDR3 contains 14 residues. Deletions cut 0 bases from V and 4 bases from J, with 9 bases between. In DNA, the CDR3 is TGTGCCAGCAGTTTATCGGGCGGAGCCTATGGCTACACCTTC. This translates into CASSLSGGAYGYTF.

This clonotype was seen repeatedly, ten times or more. The chain links TRBV27 to TRBJ2-7; D is unclear. The CDR3 totals 15 residues. Germline V gene data show CDR1 as MNHEY and CDR2 as SMNVEV (reference sequence). The V gene lost 0 bases and the J gene lost 0 bases, with 9 bases spanning the gap. CDR3 nucleotide sequence: TGTGCCAGCAGTTTATCTGCCAGGATCTCCTACGAGCAGTACTTC. It encodes CASSLSARISYEQYF.

Remarks on this clonotype: Mismatch with germline at one junction end may stem from a read error. V and J are TRBV2 and TRBJ2-7; TRBD2 agrees at 14 bases. The CDR3 is 15 residues long. Germline assignment: CDR1 SNHLY and CDR2 FYNNEI. CDR3: CASSKGLAGGYEHYF. As DNA, the CDR3 is TGTGCCAGTAGTAAAGGACTAGCGGGAGGCTACGAGCACTACTTC.

This clonotype was counted many times. J is TRBJ2-3 and V is TRBV28; maybe TRBD2 (7 bases). The CDR3 is 21 residues long. Trimming took off 3 bases at V and 2 bases at J, with 30 bases between the two ends. CDR1 MDHEN and CDR2 SYDVKM come from the germline V gene. The CDR3 loop is CASSLGPQRGGPQTSTDTQYF. For the CDR3, the DNA is TGTGCCAGCAGTTTGGGCCCTCAGAGGGGGGGTCCACAGACGTCCACAGATACGCAGTATTTT.

This clonotype has a handful of counts. The chain links TRBV9 to TRBJ2-5; possibly TRBD2 for D (5 bases). This CDR3 has 16 residues. CDR1 and CDR2 from the germline V gene are SGDLS and YYNGEE. With 0 bases removed from V and 4 bases from J, the gap between germline ends came to 16 bases. The CDR3: CASSVGRTPGGETQYF. CDR3 bases: TGTGCCAGCAGCGTAGGCAGGACCCCTGGAGGAGAGACCCAGTACTTC.

The J gene is TRBJ1-1, the V gene TRBV6-1; D is possibly TRBD1 (5 bases). The CDR3 contains 14 residues. Germline V gene lookup returns CDR1 MNHNS and CDR2 SASEGT. With 8 bases removed from V and 6 bases from J, the gap between germline ends came to 19 bases. CDR3 sequence reads: CASQPPGGRAEAFF. CDR3 bases: TGTGCCAGCCAACCCCCCGGGGGTCGGGCTGAAGCTTTCTTT.

This clonotype was found a few times. This rearrangement joins TRBV9 to TRBJ2-7, with 8 nucleotides matching TRBD2. CDR1 is SGDLS and CDR2 is YYNGEE in the germline V gene. V was pared by 1 base and J by 2 bases, with 8 bases of the junction left unmatched. The CDR3 length is 16 residues. In nucleotides, the CDR3 is TGTGCCAGCAGCGTATATGCGGGAGGTCTCCCCTACGAGCAGTACTTC. Its protein is CASSVYAGGLPYEQYF.

This clonotype has just a few counts. The chain joins TRBV20-1 to TRBJ2-5, with 7 positions matching TRBD2. This CDR3 is built from 15 residues. V lost 3 bases to trimming and J lost 9 bases; unmatched junction nucleotides: 16. The germline gives CDR1 DFQATT, CDR2 SNEGSKA (reference sequence). This CDR3 reads CSARGKSLAPGAQYF. CDR3 DNA sequence: TGCAGTGCTAGGGGCAAGTCACTAGCGCCCGGGGCCCAGTACTTC.

The genes are TRBV7-9 and TRBJ2-7; D gene unclear. V was shortened by 5 bases and J by 4 bases, with 6 bases between the two germline ends. CDR3 size: 11 residues. CDR1 is SEHNR, CDR2 FQNEAQ, per germline (reference sequence). The DNA of the CDR3 is TGTGCCAGCAGCCTCAAATACGAGCAGTACTTC. Protein sequence: CASSLKYEQYF.

This chain joins TRBV5-5 and TRBJ2-1; D not resolved. CDR1 and CDR2 (germline): SGHKS, YYEKEE (reference sequence). The V end was cut by 7 bases, the J end by 3 bases, with 14 bases between. This CDR3 has 14 amino acids. The CDR3 here is CASGPPLYYNEQFF. The CDR3 DNA reads TGTGCCAGCGGCCCCCCGCTTTACTACAATGAGCAGTTCTTC.

CDR3 protein: CSASATLAGGPDTQYF. In nucleotides, the CDR3 is TGCAGTGCTAGTGCAACCCTAGCGGGAGGACCAGATACGCAGTATTTT. V and J are TRBV20-1 and TRBJ2-3, with 11 bases aligning to TRBD2. The germline gives CDR1 DFQATT, CDR2 SNEGSKA (reference sequence). V shed 3 bases, J shed 4 bases, and the junction held 9 bases outside the gene matches. The CDR3 has 16 residues.

The gene calls are TRBV20-1 and TRBJ2-7; TRBD2 matches at 7 bases. The germline gives CDR1 DFQATT, CDR2 SNEGSKA (reference sequence). Trimming removed 6 bases from V and 0 bases from J; junction bases left unmatched: 11. This CDR3 has 15 amino acids. CDR3 loop: CSAFPLATSSYEQYF. CDR3 sequence (DNA): TGCAGTGCGTTCCCACTAGCGACTAGCTCCTACGAGCAGTACTTC.

This clonotype has at least ten counts. The chain employs TRBV11-1 and TRBJ2-7; D is possibly TRBD2 (5 bases). The V and J ends lost 8 bases and 0 bases respectively, with 14 bases between them. Germline V gene lookup returns CDR1 SGHAT and CDR2 FQDESV (reference sequence). The CDR3 has 14 residues. Here the CDR3 reads CASDGWRASYEQYF. The CDR3 nucleotides are TGTGCCAGCGATGGCTGGCGGGCCTCCTACGAGCAGTACTTC. The variable domain in full, with the rest retrieved from reference TRBV11-1 and TRBJ2-7, is EAEVAQSPRYKITEKSQAVAFWCDPISGHATLYWYRQILGQGPELLVQFQDESVVDDSQLPKDRFSAERLKGVDSTLKIQPAELGDSAMYLCASDGWRASYEQYFGPGTRLTVT.

The rearrangement joins TRBV5-5 to TRBJ1-5, with D hard to call. In germline, CDR1 is SGHKS, CDR2 YYEKEE (reference sequence). The CDR3 length is 12 residues. Trimming removed 3 bases from V and 5 bases from J, with 6 bases in between. CDR3 loop: CASSYQDQPQHF. The DNA of the CDR3 is TGTGCCAGCAGCTACCAAGATCAGCCCCAGCATTTT.

About this clonotype itself: It may be a read error: a sequence one base away is much more abundant. CDR3 sequence (DNA): TGCAGCGTTGGGGTGACTAGCTTAACAGATACGCAGTATTTT. Translation: CSVGVTSLTDTQYF. The genes are TRBV29-1 and TRBJ2-3; TRBD2 agrees at 7 bases. The trim removed 4 bases at V and 3 bases at J, leaving 7 bases unmatched. Germline V gene data show CDR1 as SQVTM and CDR2 as ANQGSEA. The CDR3 has 14 residues.